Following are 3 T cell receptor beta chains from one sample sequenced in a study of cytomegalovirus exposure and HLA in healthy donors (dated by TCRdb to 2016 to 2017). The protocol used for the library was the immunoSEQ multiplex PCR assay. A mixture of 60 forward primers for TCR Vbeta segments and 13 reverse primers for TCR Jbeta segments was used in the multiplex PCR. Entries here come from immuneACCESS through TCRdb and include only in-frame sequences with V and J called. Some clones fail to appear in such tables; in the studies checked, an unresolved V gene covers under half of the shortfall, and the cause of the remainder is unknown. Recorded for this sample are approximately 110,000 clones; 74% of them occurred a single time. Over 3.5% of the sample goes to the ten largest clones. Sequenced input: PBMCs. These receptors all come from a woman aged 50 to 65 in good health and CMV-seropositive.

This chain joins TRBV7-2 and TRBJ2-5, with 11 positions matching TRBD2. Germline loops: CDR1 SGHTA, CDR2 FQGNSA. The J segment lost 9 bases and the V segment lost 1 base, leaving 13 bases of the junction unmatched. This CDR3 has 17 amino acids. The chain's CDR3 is CASSLELAGALSGAQYF. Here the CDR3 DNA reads TGTGCCAGCAGCTTAGAACTAGCGGGGGCCCTCTCAGGAGCCCAGTACTTC.

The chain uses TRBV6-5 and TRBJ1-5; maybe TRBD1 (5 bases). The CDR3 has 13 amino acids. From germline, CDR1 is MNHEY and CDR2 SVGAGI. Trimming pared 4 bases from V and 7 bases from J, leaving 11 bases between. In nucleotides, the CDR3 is TGTGCCAGCAGTTTCAGGGTGGACCAGCCCCAGCATTTT. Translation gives CASSFRVDQPQHF.

The CDR3 sequence is CASSWLQGEYSSNQPQHF. Written as DNA, the CDR3 is TGTGCCAGCAGCTGGTTACAGGGGGAATATTCCAGCAATCAGCCCCAGCATTTT. The chain joins TRBV21-1 to TRBJ1-5; the D segment call TRBD1 is taken from the table without a DNA check. TRBV21-1 is noted as a pseudogene. The CDR3 runs 18 residues.